This T cell receptor beta chain was retrieved from a study of vaccination and CD4 T cells after COVID-19. Study-wide background: Cells were stimulated with overlapping spike peptide pools from SARS-CoV-2, HCoV-NL63, HCoV-OC43 and HCoV-229E.

Germline V lookup: CDR1 KGHDR, CDR2 SFDVKD. Trimming removed 8 bases from V and 5 bases from J, with 9 bases in between. The CDR3 has 12 amino acids. Once obtained from cultured CD4+ T cells, the DNA was sequenced using the Oncomine TCR Beta short-read assay. TCRdb processed the PCR reads anew with MiXCR; each CDR3 protein has one entry. The table records about 15,000 distinct CDR3 sequences, 53% of them present only once. Treatment denoted: roughly nine-day PBMC culture with coronavirus spike peptide pools or control peptides (ViraFEST assay). Comment on this clonotype: Its antigen is still unknown.

Sequencing was performed on CD4+ T cells from blood, cultured in vitro, taken before SARS-CoV-2 vaccination. The rearrangement links TRBV24-1 to TRBJ2-1; no firm D call. The receptor was derived from a human donor who had recovered from COVID-19. DNA for the CDR3: TGTGCCACCATGACGACTCACAATGAGCAGTTCTTC. This codes for CATMTTHNEQFF.